A selection of T cell receptor beta chains follows, all from one sample in a study of PD-1 blockade in classical Hodgkin lymphoma. This table comes from immunoSEQ multiplex PCR, and its TCRdb copy is limited to in-frame clones, with some not included. The sample consists of about 22,000 clones, about 91% of them appearing once. The sample taken for sequencing was CD4+ T cells from blood. These receptors originate from a human donor with classical Hodgkin lymphoma. Each CDR3 is given with its conserved first and last residue. The D gene is left open where the match is weak. Only part of the rows carry a size: once, few, many, or a class if the clone is expanded.

clone_size,d_call,v_call,j_call,cdr3_nt,cdr3_aa
-,-,TRBV20-1,TRBJ1-1,TGCAGTGCTAGAGGGGACACTGAAGCTTTCTTT,CSARGDTEAFF
-,-,TRBV28,TRBJ2-3,TGTGCCAGCAGTTTAGTGGGGGGGCTCGGCACAGATACGCAGTATTTT,CASSLVGGLGTDTQYF
-,-,TRBV10-3,TRBJ1-1,TGTGCCATCAGTCCGACAGGGAACACTGAAGCTTTCTTT,CAISPTGNTEAFF
-,-,TRBV9,TRBJ1-2,TGTGCCAGCAGCGTAGGGGGGGACTATGGCTACACCTTC,CASSVGGDYGYTF
-,-,TRBV6-6,TRBJ2-5,TGTGCCAGCAGTGGGACTTATGAGACCCAGTACTTC,CASSGTYETQYF
-,-,TRBV30,TRBJ2-3,TGTGCCTGGAGTGTAGTTTCATGGGGCTTGAGCACAGATACGCAGTATTTT,CAWSVVSWGLSTDTQYF
-,-,TRBV7-9,TRBJ2-3,TGTGCCAGCAGCTTAGTAGCGGCAGGGCAGTATTTT,CASSLVAAGQYF
-,-,TRBV6-5,TRBJ1-2,TGTGCCAGCAGTTGGGGTCTCTACGGAGGCTACACCTTC,CASSWGLYGGYTF
-,-,TRBV7-8,TRBJ2-7,TGTGCCAGCAGCGGGGGCTCCTACGAGCAGTACTTC,CASSGGSYEQYF
-,-,TRBV11-3,TRBJ1-2,TGTGCCAGCAGCTTAGATCGGAATGGCTACACCTTC,CASSLDRNGYTF
once,-,TRBV6-5,TRBJ2-3,TGTGCCAGCAGTTACTCACCTAACAGACGGGATACGCAGTATTTT,CASSYSPNRRDTQYF
-,-,TRBV28,TRBJ2-7,TGTGCCAGCAGTTTCGTGACAGAAATTAACTACGAGCAGTACTTC,CASSFVTEINYEQYF
-,-,TRBV7-2,TRBJ2-5,TGTGCCAGCAGCCCAGAACCCCAAGAGACCCAGTACTTC,CASSPEPQETQYF
-,TRBD1,TRBV5-8,TRBJ2-3,TGTGCCAGCAGCTTGCTGGGACAGACAGATACGCAGTATTTT,CASSLLGQTDTQYF
-,-,TRBV19,TRBJ2-5,TGTGCCACGCAAGGGGTGGGGGAGACCCAGTACTTC,CATQGVGETQYF
-,-,TRBV7-2,TRBJ1-4,TGTGCCAGCAGCTTAGATGGCCGACCCAATGAAAAACTGTTTTTT,CASSLDGRPNEKLFF
-,-,TRBV4-1,TRBJ2-1,TGCGCCAGCAGCCAAGAAGCAGGCCAGATGGGGCAGTTCTTC,CASSQEAGQMGQFF
-,-,TRBV29-1,TRBJ2-3,TGCAGCCCCTGTTTGGGGGCGATCACAGATACGCAGTATTTT,CSPCLGAITDTQYF
-,TRBD2,TRBV15,TRBJ2-7,TGTGCCACCAGCAGAGATAGACGGACTAGCCAGTTCTACGAGCAGTACTTC,CATSRDRRTSQFYEQYF
-,-,TRBV5-6,TRBJ2-1,TGTGCCAGCAGCCCCCTTGGGGGAGCCTACAATGAGCAGTTCTTC,CASSPLGGAYNEQFF
-,-,TRBV29-1,TRBJ1-1,TGCAGCGTTGAGGTTGGGGCTACTGAAGCTTTCTTT,CSVEVGATEAFF
-,-,TRBV7-2,TRBJ2-3,TGTGCCAGCAGCCTCTCATGGACAGATACGCAGTATTTT,CASSLSWTDTQYF
-,-,TRBV15,TRBJ2-7,TGTGCCACCAGCAGGGCGGGCCTCACGGGGCTCACCGAGCAGTACTTC,CATSRAGLTGLTEQYF
once,TRBD1,TRBV7-9,TRBJ2-7,TGTGCCAGCAGCTTCGGACAGGGAACCTACGAGCAGTACTTC,CASSFGQGTYEQYF
-,-,TRBV4-2,TRBJ2-7,TGTGCCAGCAGCCTCGGGGCTGACAGGTTCGACGAGCAGTACTTC,CASSLGADRFDEQYF
-,TRBD1,TRBV5-1,TRBJ2-2,TGCGCCAGCAGCTTGGACAGGGGTAACACCGGGGAGCTGTTTTTT,CASSLDRGNTGELFF
-,-,TRBV4-2,TRBJ1-4,TGTGCCAGCAGCCAAGCCGCGCTGACAGCGATAAATGAAAAACTGTTTTTT,CASSQAALTAINEKLFF
-,TRBD1,TRBV19,TRBJ2-2,TGTGCCAGTAGTTACCCGGGACAGGGGTTCATCGGGGAGCTGTTTTTT,CASSYPGQGFIGELFF
-,-,TRBV28,TRBJ1-2,TGTGCCATCCAGGGAGGCGGGCGCCTATATGGCTACACCTTC,CAIQGGGRLYGYTF
-,-,TRBV6-1,TRBJ2-4,TGTGCCAGCAGTGACCTATACAACAACTACATTCAGTACTTC,CASSDLYNNYIQYF
once,-,TRBV30,TRBJ1-6,TGTGCCTGGAGTAGTTCTCAGGGGATCCATAATTCACCCCTCCACTTT,CAWSSSQGIHNSPLHF
-,TRBD1,TRBV30,TRBJ2-7,TGTGCCTGGGATGGAACAGGGGGAAGTCCCTACGAGCAGTACTTC,CAWDGTGGSPYEQYF
few,TRBD1,TRBV19,TRBJ1-1,TGTGCCAGTCGACAGGGGAGGAACTTCGAAGCTTTCTTT,CASRQGRNFEAFF
-,-,TRBV6-5,TRBJ1-2,TGTGCCAGCAGTTACTCGGGGGCAGCTAACTATGGCTACACCTTC,CASSYSGAANYGYTF
once,-,TRBV7-2,TRBJ1-5,TGTGCCAGCAGCTTAGTGGGTTCTCAGCCCCAGCATTTT,CASSLVGSQPQHF
-,-,TRBV18,TRBJ2-7,TGTGCCAGCTCCCGCCGGGACAAAATCTACGAGCAGTACTTC,CASSRRDKIYEQYF
few,-,TRBV6-5,TRBJ1-2,TGTGCCAGCAGCCTCCGGCCTCTCTATGGCTACACCTTC,CASSLRPLYGYTF
-,TRBD2,TRBV7-9,TRBJ2-1,TGTGCCAGCACCCCTCCCTTAGCGGGGGGGCAGGGTGAGCAGTTCTTC,CASTPPLAGGQGEQFF
-,-,TRBV5-1,TRBJ2-1,TGCGCCAGCAGCACAACAAGGGCAGACAATGAGCAGTTCTTC,CASSTTRADNEQFF
-,-,TRBV19,TRBJ2-1,TGTGCCAGTAGTGTTGGACTGGCTGGTGAGCAGTTCTTC,CASSVGLAGEQFF
-,-,TRBV18,TRBJ1-1,TGTGCCAGCTCACAGACCCCAGTGGGCACTGAAGCTTTCTTT,CASSQTPVGTEAFF
-,TRBD1,TRBV5-6,TRBJ1-3,TGTGCCAGCAGCCTCGACAGGGACTCTGGAAACACCATATATTTT,CASSLDRDSGNTIYF
-,-,TRBV27,TRBJ2-2,TGTGCCAGCAGTAGAATGAGTATGTACGGGGAGCTGTTTTTT,CASSRMSMYGELFF
-,TRBD1,TRBV19,TRBJ1-2,TGTGCCAGTAGTATGACAGGGGTCCTTAACTATGGCTACACCTTC,CASSMTGVLNYGYTF
-,-,TRBV4-3,TRBJ1-1,TGCGCCAGCTCCTTGAAACGGAACACTGAAGCTTTCTTT,CASSLKRNTEAFF
-,-,TRBV4-1,TRBJ1-6,TGCGCCAGCAGCCAACCGTCGCAGGGCCAGTCACCCCTCCACTTT,CASSQPSQGQSPLHF
-,-,TRBV7-2,TRBJ1-5,TGTGCCAGCAGCTCTACCTGGGACCGCCTGCATTTT,CASSSTWDRLHF
-,-,TRBV7-9,TRBJ1-1,TGTGCCAGCAGCTCCCTAGGTAGGCAGGGATACACTGAAGCTTTCTTT,CASSSLGRQGYTEAFF